This is a list of T cell receptor beta chains from one sample in a study of siplizumab effects on memory and regulatory T cells. Only in-frame clones appear in the TCRdb table, and some are missing; sequencing was by immunoSEQ multiplex PCR. Among 70,000 to 100,000 clones listed, roughly 96% were seen once. The sequenced sample consisted of naive CD4+ T cells sorted from blood. These receptors came from a human donor in good health. Each CDR3 is given with its conserved first and last residue. A D gene is named only where the DNA matches it firmly. Size tells how often a clone was seen (once, few, many) or the class of an expanded clone, and some rows leave it out.

V	size	length	J	D	CDR3	DNA
TRBV5-1	-	14	TRBJ2-2	-	CASSPRVSAGELFF	TGCGCCAGCAGCCCGCGGGTGTCTGCCGGGGAGCTGTTTTTT
TRBV19	-	14	TRBJ2-5	-	CASRSNSAQETQYF	TGTGCCAGTAGGTCCAACTCCGCCCAAGAGACCCAGTACTTC
TRBV12-1	-	18	TRBJ2-3	-	CASSTTTSGGLLSDTQYF	TGTGCCAGCAGCACTACTACTAGCGGGGGGCTCCTCTCAGATACGCAGTATTTT
TRBV27	once	16	TRBJ1-6	-	CASSFSRVSYNSPLHF	TGTGCCAGCAGTTTTTCCCGGGTCTCCTATAATTCACCCCTCCACTTT
TRBV18	-	15	TRBJ2-3	-	CASSPNRATTDTQYF	TGTGCCAGCTCACCTAATCGGGCCACCACAGATACGCAGTATTTT
TRBV7-2	-	15	TRBJ1-3	TRBD1	CASSWGDRLGNTIYF	TGTGCCAGCAGCTGGGGGGACAGACTAGGAAACACCATATATTTT
TRBV28	-	14	TRBJ1-6	-	CASSYRFENSPLHF	TGTGCCAGCAGCTACAGGTTTGAGAATTCACCCCTCCACTTT
TRBV5-4	-	15	TRBJ1-2	-	CASSSRGQDYGGYTF	TGTGCCAGCAGCTCTCGGGGGCAGGACTACGGTGGCTACACCTTC
TRBV5-1	-	12	TRBJ2-7	-	CASTDTLYEQYF	TGCGCCAGCACCGACACCCTCTACGAGCAGTACTTC
TRBV6-1	-	11	TRBJ2-3	-	CASNLPDTQYF	TGTGCCAGCAACCTCCCAGATACGCAGTATTTT
TRBV7-9	once	12	TRBJ2-7	-	CASSSGPSGQYF	TGTGCCAGCAGCTCGGGACCCTCAGGGCAGTACTTC
TRBV7-2	-	15	TRBJ2-2	-	CASSLGGRSHGELFF	TGTGCCAGCAGCTTAGGTGGAAGAAGTCACGGGGAGCTGTTTTTT
TRBV5-1	once	14	TRBJ1-2	-	CASRSGTANYGYTF	TGCGCCAGCAGGTCCGGGACGGCAAACTATGGCTACACCTTC
TRBV7-2	-	12	TRBJ1-5	-	CASSLVGQPQHF	TGTGCCAGCAGCTTAGTTGGTCAGCCCCAGCATTTT
TRBV7-9	once	16	TRBJ1-1	TRBD1	CASSPRTGGLNTEAFF	TGTGCCAGCAGCCCTCGGACAGGGGGCTTGAACACTGAAGCTTTCTTT
TRBV28	-	14	TRBJ1-1	TRBD1	CASSFTGGGFEAFF	TGTGCCAGCAGTTTCACAGGGGGGGGGTTTGAAGCTTTCTTT
TRBV27	-	16	TRBJ2-7	TRBD2	CASSLSKAGGTEEQYF	TGTGCCAGCAGTTTATCTAAGGCGGGGGGTACGGAAGAGCAGTACTTC
TRBV6-1	-	13	TRBJ1-3	-	CASRERTGNTIYF	TGTGCCAGCAGGGAGCGCACTGGAAACACCATATATTTT
TRBV5-1	-	14	TRBJ2-7	-	CASSPSVSTGEQYF	TGCGCCAGCAGCCCCTCAGTCAGTACCGGCGAGCAGTACTTC
TRBV14	-	13	TRBJ1-2	-	CASSPTGLWGYTF	TGTGCCAGCAGCCCCACAGGGCTGTGGGGCTACACCTTC